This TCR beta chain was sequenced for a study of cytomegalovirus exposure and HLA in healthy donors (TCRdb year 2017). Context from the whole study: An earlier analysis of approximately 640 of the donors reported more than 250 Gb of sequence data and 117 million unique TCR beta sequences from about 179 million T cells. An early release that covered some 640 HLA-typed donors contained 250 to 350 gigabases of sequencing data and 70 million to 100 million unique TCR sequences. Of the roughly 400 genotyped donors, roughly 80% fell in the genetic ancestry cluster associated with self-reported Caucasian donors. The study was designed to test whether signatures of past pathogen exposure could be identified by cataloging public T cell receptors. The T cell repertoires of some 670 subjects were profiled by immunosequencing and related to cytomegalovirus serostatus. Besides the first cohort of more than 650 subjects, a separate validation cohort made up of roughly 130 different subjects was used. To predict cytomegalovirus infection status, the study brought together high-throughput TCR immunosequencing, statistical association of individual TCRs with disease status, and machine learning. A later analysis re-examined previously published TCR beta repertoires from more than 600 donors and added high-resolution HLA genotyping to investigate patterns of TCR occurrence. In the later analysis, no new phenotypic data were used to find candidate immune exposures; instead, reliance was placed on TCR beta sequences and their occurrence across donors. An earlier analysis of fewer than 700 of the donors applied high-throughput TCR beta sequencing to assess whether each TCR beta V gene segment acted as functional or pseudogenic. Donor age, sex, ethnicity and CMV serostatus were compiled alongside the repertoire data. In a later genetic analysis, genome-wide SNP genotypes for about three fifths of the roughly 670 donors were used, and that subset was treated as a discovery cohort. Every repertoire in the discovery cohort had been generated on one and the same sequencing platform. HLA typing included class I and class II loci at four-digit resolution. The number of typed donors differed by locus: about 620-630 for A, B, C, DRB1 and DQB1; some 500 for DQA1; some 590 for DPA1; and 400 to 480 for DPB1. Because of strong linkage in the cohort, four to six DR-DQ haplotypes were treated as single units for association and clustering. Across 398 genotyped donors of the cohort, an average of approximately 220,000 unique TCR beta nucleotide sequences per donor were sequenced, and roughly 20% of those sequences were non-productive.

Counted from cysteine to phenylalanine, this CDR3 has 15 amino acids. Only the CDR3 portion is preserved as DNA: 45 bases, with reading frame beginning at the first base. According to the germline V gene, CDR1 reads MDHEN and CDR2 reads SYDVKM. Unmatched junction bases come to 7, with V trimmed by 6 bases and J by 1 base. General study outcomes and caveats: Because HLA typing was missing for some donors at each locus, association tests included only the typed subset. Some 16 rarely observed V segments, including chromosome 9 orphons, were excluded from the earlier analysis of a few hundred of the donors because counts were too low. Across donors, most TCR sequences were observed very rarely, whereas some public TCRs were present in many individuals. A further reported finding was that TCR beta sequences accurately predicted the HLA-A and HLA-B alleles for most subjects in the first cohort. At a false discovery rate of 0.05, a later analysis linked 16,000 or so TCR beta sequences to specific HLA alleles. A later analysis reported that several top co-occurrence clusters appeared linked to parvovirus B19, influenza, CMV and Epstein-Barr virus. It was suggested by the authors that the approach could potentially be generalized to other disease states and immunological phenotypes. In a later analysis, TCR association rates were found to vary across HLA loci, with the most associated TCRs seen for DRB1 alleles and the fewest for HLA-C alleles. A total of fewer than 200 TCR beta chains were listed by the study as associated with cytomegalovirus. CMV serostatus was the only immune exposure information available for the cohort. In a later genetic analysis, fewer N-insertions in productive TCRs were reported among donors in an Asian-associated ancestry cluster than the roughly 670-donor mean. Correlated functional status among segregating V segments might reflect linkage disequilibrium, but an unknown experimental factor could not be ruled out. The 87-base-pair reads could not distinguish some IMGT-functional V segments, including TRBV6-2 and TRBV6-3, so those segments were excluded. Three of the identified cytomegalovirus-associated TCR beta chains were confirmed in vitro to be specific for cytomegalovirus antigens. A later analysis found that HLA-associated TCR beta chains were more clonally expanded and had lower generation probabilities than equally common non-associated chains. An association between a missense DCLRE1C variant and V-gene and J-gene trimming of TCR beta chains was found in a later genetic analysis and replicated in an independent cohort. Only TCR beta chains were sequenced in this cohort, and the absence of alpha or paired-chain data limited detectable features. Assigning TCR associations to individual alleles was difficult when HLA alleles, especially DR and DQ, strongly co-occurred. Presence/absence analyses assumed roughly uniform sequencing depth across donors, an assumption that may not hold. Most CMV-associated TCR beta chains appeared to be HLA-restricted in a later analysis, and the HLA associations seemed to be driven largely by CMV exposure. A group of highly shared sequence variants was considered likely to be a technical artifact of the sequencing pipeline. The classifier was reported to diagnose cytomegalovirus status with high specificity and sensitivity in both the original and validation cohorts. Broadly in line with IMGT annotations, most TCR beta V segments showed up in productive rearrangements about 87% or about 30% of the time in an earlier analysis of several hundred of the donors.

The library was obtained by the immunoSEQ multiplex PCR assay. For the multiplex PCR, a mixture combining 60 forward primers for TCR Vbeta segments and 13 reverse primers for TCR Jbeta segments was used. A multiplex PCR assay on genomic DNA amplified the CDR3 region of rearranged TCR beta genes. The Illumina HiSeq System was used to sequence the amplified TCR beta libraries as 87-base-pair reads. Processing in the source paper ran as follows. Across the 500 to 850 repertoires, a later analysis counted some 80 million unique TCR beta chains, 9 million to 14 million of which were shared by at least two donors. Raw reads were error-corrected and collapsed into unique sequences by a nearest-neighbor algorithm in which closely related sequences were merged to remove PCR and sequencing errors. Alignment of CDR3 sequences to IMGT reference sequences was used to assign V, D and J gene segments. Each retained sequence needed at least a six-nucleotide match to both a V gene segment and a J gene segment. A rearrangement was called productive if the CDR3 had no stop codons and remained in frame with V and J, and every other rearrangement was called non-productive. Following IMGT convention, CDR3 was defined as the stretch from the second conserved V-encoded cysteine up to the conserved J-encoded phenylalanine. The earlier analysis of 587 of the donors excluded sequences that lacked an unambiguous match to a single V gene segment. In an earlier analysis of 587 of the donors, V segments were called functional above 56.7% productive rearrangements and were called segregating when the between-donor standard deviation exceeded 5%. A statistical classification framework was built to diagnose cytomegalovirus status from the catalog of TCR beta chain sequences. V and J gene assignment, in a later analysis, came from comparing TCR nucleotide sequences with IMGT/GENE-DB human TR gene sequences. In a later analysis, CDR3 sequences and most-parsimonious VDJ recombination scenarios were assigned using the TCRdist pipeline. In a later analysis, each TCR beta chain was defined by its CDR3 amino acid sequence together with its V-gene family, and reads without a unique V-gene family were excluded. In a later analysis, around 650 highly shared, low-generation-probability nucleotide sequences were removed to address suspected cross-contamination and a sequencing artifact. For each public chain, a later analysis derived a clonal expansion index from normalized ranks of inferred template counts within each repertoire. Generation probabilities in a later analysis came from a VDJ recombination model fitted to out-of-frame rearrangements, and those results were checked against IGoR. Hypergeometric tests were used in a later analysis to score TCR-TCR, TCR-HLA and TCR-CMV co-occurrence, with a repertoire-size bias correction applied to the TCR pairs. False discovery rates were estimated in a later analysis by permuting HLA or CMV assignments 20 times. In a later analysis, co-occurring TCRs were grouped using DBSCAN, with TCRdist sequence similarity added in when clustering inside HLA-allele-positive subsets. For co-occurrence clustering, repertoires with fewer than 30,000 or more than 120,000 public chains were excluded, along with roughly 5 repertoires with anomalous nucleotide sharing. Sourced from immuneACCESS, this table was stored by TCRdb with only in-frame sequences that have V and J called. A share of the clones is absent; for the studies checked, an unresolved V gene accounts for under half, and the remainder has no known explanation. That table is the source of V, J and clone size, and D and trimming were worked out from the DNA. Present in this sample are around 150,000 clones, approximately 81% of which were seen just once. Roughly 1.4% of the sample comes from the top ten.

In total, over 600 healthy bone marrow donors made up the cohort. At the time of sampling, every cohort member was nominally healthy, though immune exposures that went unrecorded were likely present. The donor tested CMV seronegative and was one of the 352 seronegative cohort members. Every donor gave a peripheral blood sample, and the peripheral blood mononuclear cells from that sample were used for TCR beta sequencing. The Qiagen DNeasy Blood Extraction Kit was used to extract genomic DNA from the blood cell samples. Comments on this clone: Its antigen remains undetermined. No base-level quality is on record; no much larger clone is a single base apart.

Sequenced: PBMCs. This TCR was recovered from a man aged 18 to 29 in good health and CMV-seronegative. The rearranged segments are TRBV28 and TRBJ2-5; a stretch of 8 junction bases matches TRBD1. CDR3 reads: CASRIGQGLQETQYF. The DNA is TGTGCCAGCAGGATAGGACAGGGCCTCCAAGAGACCCAGTACTTC.